Listed below are T cell receptor beta chains from one sample, sequenced in a study of CD8 T cells in Susac syndrome. TCRdb redid the calling of the immunoSEQ multiplex PCR reads with MiXCR, one entry per CDR3 protein. The profile shows 170,000 or so distinct CDR3 sequences, 90% to 95% of them singletons. Sequencing used CD4+ T cells from PBMCs. These receptors came from a human donor with Susac syndrome. Both conserved end residues are part of each CDR3.

v_gene | CDR3aa
TRBV4-3 | CASSQVVGVNYGYTF
TRBV6-1 | CASNQRAGTSGRTPSYEQYF
TRBV2 | CASTRLAFYEQYF
TRBV9 | CASSAYRYNQPQHF
TRBV3-1 | CASRRKDRTTGELFF
TRBV7-9 | CASGRTSQETQYF
TRBV10-3 | CAISESPLAGGNNEQFF
TRBV10-3 | CAISGGTAQSYEQYF
TRBV12-3/TRBV12-4 | CASSQQGGEAFF
TRBV20-1 | CSASSGATDTQYF
TRBV5-6 | CASSPKDRAYGYTF
TRBV24-1 | CATISGGPRNEQFF
TRBV3-1 | CASSQEAEETQYF
TRBV19 | CATYPKDTPEAFF
TRBV6-5 | CASSLDSSSYNEQFF
TRBV2 | CASSLDRVTEAFF
TRBV15 | CATEKNTEAFF
TRBV27 | CASSLLGTDTQYF